The rows below give T cell receptor beta chains drawn from one sample of a study of naive and memory T cell subsets. In TCRdb, the UMI-ligation and nested PCR reads were re-called with MiXCR into one record per CDR3 protein. Of some 85,000 distinct CDR3 sequences in the sample, roughly 14% were seen once. Sequencing was done on a sample of central memory CD4+ T cells from blood. The source of these receptors is a human donor in good health. Each CDR3 is given with its conserved first and last residue. A D gene is named only where the DNA matches it firmly. A clone size is listed for some rows: how often the clone was seen (once, few, many), or a class if it is expanded.

D gene,clone size,V gene,J gene,CDR3 protein,CDR3 DNA
.,.,TRBV29-1,TRBJ2-3,CSVQRPATDTQYF,TGCAGCGTTCAAAGACCCGCAACAGATACGCAGTATTTT
.,.,TRBV18,TRBJ2-7,CASSPGFYEQYF,TGTGCCAGCTCACCAGGGTTCTACGAGCAGTACTTC
.,few,TRBV20-1,TRBJ1-1,CSARTPTGRTEAFF,TGCAGTGCTAGAACTCCCACAGGGAGAACTGAAGCTTTCTTT
.,many,TRBV27,TRBJ2-3,CASSTLTDTQYF,TGTGCCAGCAGCACGCTCACAGATACGCAGTATTTT
.,few,TRBV7-2,TRBJ2-7,CASSNPAIDEQYF,TGTGCCAGCAGTAACCCCGCGATCGACGAGCAGTACTTC
TRBD1,.,TRBV6-6,TRBJ1-2,CASTPDRVIGYTF,TGTGCCAGCACCCCGGACAGGGTGATTGGCTACACCTTC
TRBD2,many,TRBV6-1,TRBJ2-3,CASSDSASGTPDTQYF,TGTGCCAGCAGTGATTCAGCTAGCGGGACGCCAGATACGCAGTATTTT
.,.,TRBV18,TRBJ1-6,CASSPDKSLHF,TGTGCCAGCTCACCTGATAAATCCCTCCACTTT
.,.,TRBV11-2,TRBJ1-6,CASSLDPLNSPLHF,TGTGCCAGCAGCCTGGATCCACTTAATTCACCCCTCCACTTT
TRBD1,few,TRBV2,TRBJ2-5,CASSRGQGGMETQYF,TGTGCCAGCAGCCGAGGACAGGGGGGCATGGAGACCCAGTACTTC